Shown below are 21 T cell receptor beta chains from a single sample sequenced in a study of blood T cell repertoires in COVID-19. Clones were sequenced by immunoSEQ multiplex PCR, and TCRdb holds only the in-frame ones, with some missing. The sample has around 280,000 clones; approximately 83% are singletons. The specimen was peripheral blood. These receptors came from a woman aged 25 to 39 who had recovered from COVID-19.

This clone is a singleton in its sample. This chain joins TRBV7-9 and TRBJ2-7, with 8 bases matching TRBD1. Germline CDR1 and CDR2: SEHNR and FQNEAQ (reference sequence). Trimming took 1 base from V and 6 from J; bases not matched to a gene: 5. The CDR3 totals 14 residues. CDR3 region: CASSLVQGAVEQYF. CDR3 coding DNA: TGTGCCAGCAGCTTAGTGCAGGGGGCGGTCGAGCAGTACTTC.

The chain combines TRBV7-9 with TRBJ1-2; no clear D gene. V was trimmed by 4 bases and J by 6 bases, leaving 21 bases between them. Germline CDR1 and CDR2: SEHNR and FQNEAQ (reference sequence). CDR3 length equals 16 residues. DNA for the CDR3: TGTGCCAGCAGCTCGGGATATGCCCGAAGTACCGATGGCTACACCTTC. Encoded protein: CASSSGYARSTDGYTF.

The rearrangement links TRBV25-1 to TRBJ2-7; 7 bases align to TRBD1. V lost 5 bases, J lost 6 bases, and 10 bases stayed unmatched. Germline V gene sequence: CDR1 MGHDK, CDR2 SYGVNS. CDR3 length: 14 amino acids. CDR3 nucleotide sequence: TGTGCCAGCAGTCCCGCCGGGACAGTCACCGAGCAGTACTTC. Translation: CASSPAGTVTEQYF.

This clone appeared once. This sequence joins TRBV19 and TRBJ1-1; weak D call: TRBD1 (5 bases). The CDR3 runs to 19 residues. Trimming took off 2 bases at V and 4 bases at J, with 26 bases between the two ends. Germline V CDR1 and CDR2: LNHDA, SQIVND (reference sequence). For the CDR3, the DNA is TGTGCCAGTAGTATAAAGGTAGGGCAGGGCCCTAAACGGAGCACTGAAGCTTTCTTT. This encodes CASSIKVGQGPKRSTEAFF.

V usage is TRBV2 and J usage is TRBJ2-3; 7 positions agree with TRBD1. V was pared by 6 bases and J by 4 bases, with 10 bases of the junction left unmatched. This CDR3 has 15 residues. Germline V CDR1 and CDR2: SNHLY, FYNNEI. CDR3 sequence reads: CASRVTGVGADTQYF. In DNA form, the CDR3 reads TGTGCCAGCAGGGTTACAGGGGTCGGGGCAGATACGCAGTATTTT.

The chain carries TRBV6-4 and TRBJ1-5; 8 nucleotides agree with TRBD1. Trimming removed 4 bases from V and 6 bases from J; junction bases left unmatched: 11. This CDR3 spans 16 amino acids. CDR1 is MRHNA, CDR2 SNTAGT, per germline. The CDR3 sequence: CASSVTRDRLGQPQHF. The DNA for the CDR3 is TGTGCCAGCAGTGTTACGCGGGACAGGTTGGGTCAGCCCCAGCATTTT.

The chain is built from TRBV6-8 and TRBJ2-6; no firm D call. CDR3 length: 17 residues. CDR1 MNHGY and CDR2 SAAAGT come from the germline V gene. Between the trimmed V and J ends, which lost 6 bases and 0 bases, there was a span of 15 bases. CDR3 region: CASRLHSRSSGANVLTF. The CDR3, as DNA: TGTGCCAGCAGACTACACTCTCGGAGCTCTGGGGCCAACGTCCTGACTTTC.

The rearrangement uses TRBV2 and TRBJ2-7, with a weak D call TRBD1 (6 bases). This CDR3 has 14 amino acids. Germline V gene sequence: CDR1 SNHLY, CDR2 FYNNEI. Trimming took off 7 bases at V and 2 bases at J, with 15 bases between the two ends. In DNA, the CDR3 is TGTGCCAGCAAGACGACAGGAGCGACCTACGAGCAGTACTTC. Translation: CASKTTGATYEQYF. Full variable domain (remainder filled in from reference TRBV2 and TRBJ2-7): EPEVTQTPSHQVTQMGQEVILRCVPISNHLYFYWYRQILGQKVEFLVSFYNNEISEKSEIFDDQFSVERPDGSNFTLKIRSTKLEDSAMYFCASKTTGATYEQYFGPGTRLTVT.

The CDR3 DNA reads as TGTGCCAGCAGCCCGGGCGACGGGACAGGGGGACCAAATCTGAATTCACCCCTCCACTTT. Protein: CASSPGDGTGGPNLNSPLHF. The chain has TRBV27 and TRBJ1-6; TRBD1 agrees at 11 bases. CDR3 length: 20 residues. J lost 7 bases, V lost 6 bases, and 20 bases had no gene match. Germline CDR1 reads MNHEY; CDR2 reads SMNVEV (reference sequence).

The V call is TRBV30, the J call TRBJ1-2, with TRBD1 matching 12 bases. The V gene end was trimmed by 2 bases and the J gene end by 6 bases; junction bases not matched to a gene: 10. Per the germline V gene, CDR1 is GTSNPN and CDR2 is SVGIG (reference sequence). The CDR3 sequence is 16 residues long. The CDR3 loop reads CAWSRPGQGALNGYTF. The CDR3 nucleotides are TGTGCCTGGAGTCGCCCGGGACAGGGGGCGTTGAATGGCTACACCTTC.

In DNA, the CDR3 is TGTGCCTGGAGTGGAGCGGGACCCAATCCCTCTGGGGCCAACGTCCTGACTTTC. Translated: CAWSGAGPNPSGANVLTF. V gene TRBV30 combines with J gene TRBJ2-6, with TRBD2 identical over 7 bases. Germline-derived CDR1 and CDR2 are GTSNPN and SVGIG (reference sequence). The CDR3 totals 18 residues. With V trimmed by 1 base and J by 0 bases, 9 bases remained unmatched.

In this sample, this clone turned up a few times. Here the CDR3 DNA reads TGTGCCAGCAGCTTAGTAGGGACAGGCGAGCAGTACTTC. It codes for CASSLVGTGEQYF. The rearrangement joins TRBV13 to TRBJ2-7; 8 nucleotides align to TRBD1. The CDR3 has 13 amino acids. The germline V gene has CDR1 PRHDT and CDR2 FYEKMQ (reference sequence). V gave up 1 base and J gave up 6 bases; unmatched junction bases: 2. The full variable domain, with the rest looked up from reference TRBV13 and TRBJ2-7, is AAGVIQSPRHLIKEKRETATLKCYPIPRHDTVYWYQQGPGQDPQFLISFYEKMQSDKGSIPDRFSAQQFSDYHSELNMSSLELGDSALYFCASSLVGTGEQYFGPGTRLTVT.

This sequence joins TRBV2 and TRBJ2-5; weak D call: TRBD1 (6 bases). The V end was cut by 1 base, the J end by 5 bases, with 11 bases between. The CDR3 sequence is 14 residues long. CDR1 is SNHLY and CDR2 is FYNNEI in the germline V gene. The CDR3 sequence is CASSEDREWETQYF. As DNA, the CDR3 is TGTGCCAGCAGTGAAGACAGGGAGTGGGAGACCCAGTACTTC.

The chain couples TRBV19 to TRBJ1-1; D not certain. Trimming left V 8 bases short and J 3 bases short, with 13 bases between. Germline V CDR1 and CDR2: LNHDA, SQIVND (reference sequence). The CDR3 totals 13 residues. Here the CDR3 reads CASRVRVDTEAFF. CDR3 bases: TGTGCCAGTCGGGTCCGGGTCGACACTGAAGCTTTCTTT. The whole variable domain, filled in from reference TRBV19 and TRBJ1-1, reads DGGITQSPKYLFRKEGQNVTLSCEQNLNHDAMYWYRQDPGQGLRLIYYSQIVNDFQKGDIAEGYSVSREKKESFPLTVTSAQKNPTAFYLCASRVRVDTEAFFGQGTRLTVV.

This clone has only one observation. The chain has TRBV6-5 and TRBJ2-5; perhaps TRBD1 as D (5 bases). V was trimmed by 2 bases and J by 5 bases, leaving 12 bases between them. Looked up from germline, CDR1 is MNHEY and CDR2 is SVGAGI. CDR3 size: 14 residues. The CDR3 bases are TGTGCCAGCAGTTACAGGGGTGGTAAGGAGACCCAGTACTTC. Translation: CASSYRGGKETQYF.

The genes are TRBV6-2 or TRBV6-3 and TRBJ2-7, with 10 bases that match TRBD1. After removal of 4 bases from V and 3 bases from J, the junction contained 9 bases not matched to a gene. Germline V gene lookup returns CDR1 MNHEY and CDR2 SVGEGT. This CDR3 spans 16 amino acids. CDR3 protein: CASSSGQGLERYEQYF. CDR3 DNA sequence: TGTGCCAGCAGTTCGGGACAGGGGCTAGAGCGCTACGAGCAGTACTTC.

This chain uses TRBV11-1 with TRBJ2-7, with TRBD2 identical over 7 bases. The CDR3 is made up of 16 amino acids. CDR1 and CDR2 (germline): SGHAT, FQDESV (reference sequence). With V trimmed by 0 bases and J by 0 bases, 5 bases remained unmatched. The CDR3: CASSLAPPSGSYEQYF. For the CDR3, the DNA is TGTGCCAGCAGCTTAGCCCCCCCTAGCGGCTCCTACGAGCAGTACTTC.

V and J are TRBV5-1 and TRBJ1-1; no definite D call. The CDR3 length is 11 residues. The V end lost 0 bases, the J end lost 7 bases, and 4 bases lay between the germline ends. CDR1 SGHRS and CDR2 YFSETQ come from the germline V gene. In DNA form, the CDR3 reads TGCGCCAGCAGCTTGGCCGGTGAAGCTTTCTTT. Translating it yields CASSLAGEAFF.

This chain connects TRBV28 to TRBJ1-2; 7 positions match TRBD1. After removal of 4 bases from V and 4 bases from J, the junction contained 9 bases not matched to a gene. Germline V gene data show CDR1 as MDHEN and CDR2 as SYDVKM. This CDR3 has 15 residues. CDR3 bases: TGTGCCAGCAGTTCATCCGGGACAGCAACCTATGGCTACACCTTC. Translated: CASSSSGTATYGYTF.

V gene TRBV6-2 or TRBV6-3 combines with J gene TRBJ2-7; 8 positions match TRBD1. With V trimmed by 2 bases and J by 1 base, 4 bases remained unmatched. The CDR3 runs to 15 residues. The germline gives CDR1 MNHEY, CDR2 SVGEGT. The CDR3 is CASSYGTGRSYEQYF. The CDR3 nucleotides read TGTGCCAGCAGTTACGGGACAGGCCGGTCCTACGAGCAGTACTTC.

The CDR3 region is CASSLGLRDRGSDEQYF. DNA of the CDR3: TGTGCCAGCAGCTTAGGCCTACGGGACAGGGGGAGCGACGAGCAGTACTTC. The V gene is TRBV7-9, the J gene TRBJ2-7; 11 nucleotides line up with TRBD1. V lost 1 base, J lost 5 bases, and 10 bases stayed unmatched. Per the germline V gene, CDR1 is SEHNR and CDR2 is FQNEAQ (reference sequence). The CDR3 extends over 17 amino acids.